Described below is a single TCR beta chain sequence and its context. The sample is drawn from a study of cytomegalovirus exposure and HLA in healthy donors. It was with 60 Vbeta and 13 Jbeta primers that the PCR ran. Sequenced by immunoSEQ multiplex PCR; TCRdb stores in-frame clones only, minus some. The sample yields over 75,000 clones, less than 10% seen once. Trimming at V came to 3 bases and at J to 7 bases, leaving 5 bases not matched to a gene. Germline V gene sequence: CDR1 MNHEY, CDR2 SVGAGI. This CDR3 spans 14 amino acids. This receptor was taken from a man aged 50 or older in good health and CMV-seropositive. The chain links TRBV6-5 to TRBJ1-2, with 10 bases fitting TRBD1. Sequences were obtained from PBMCs. DNA for the CDR3: TGTGCCAGCAGTTATGGGACAGGGGTGGGTGGCTACACCTTC. Translated, it gives CASSYGTGVGGYTF.